Listed here are 30 T cell receptor beta chains from one sample, sequenced in a study of long-term antiretroviral therapy in people with HIV. It was version v3.0 of the immunoSEQ assay that was run at survey level. Profiled with immunoSEQ multiplex PCR; TCRdb holds only in-frame clones, not every one. The sample holds tens of thousands of clones; under 85% are singletons and the top ten take 6.2%. This sample comprised unsorted PBMCs, obtained 1 year after starting antiretroviral therapy. Every receptor here comes from a man between 18 and 35 years old with HIV.

This rearrangement joins TRBV27 to TRBJ2-1; D is undetermined. The germline V and J ends were trimmed by 3 bases and 2 bases, with 5 bases remaining between them. CDR1 MNHEY and CDR2 SMNVEV come from the germline V gene (reference sequence). This CDR3 region has 13 residues. This chain's CDR3 is CASSLATYNEQFF. The CDR3 coding sequence is TGTGCCAGCAGTTTGGCTACCTACAATGAGCAGTTCTTC.

The chain has TRBV6-4 and TRBJ1-1; no clear D gene. The ends were cut back, 0 bases at V and 1 base at J, with 9 bases in the middle. CDR1 MRHNA and CDR2 SNTAGT come from the germline V gene. The CDR3 consists of 15 residues. The CDR3 DNA follows: TGTGCCAGCAGTGACTCTACGGGCGGGAACACTGAAGCTTTCTTT. Amino acids: CASSDSTGGNTEAFF.

This clone was recorded once. This chain uses TRBV6-1 with TRBJ2-7; D is undetermined. V shed 6 bases and J shed 5 bases, with 17 bases lying between them. CDR3 length: 14 residues. In germline, CDR1 is MNHNS, CDR2 SASEGT. CDR3 in amino acids: CASSDSYIDNEQYF. CDR3 nucleotides: TGTGCCAGCAGCGACTCCTATATAGACAACGAGCAGTACTTC.

In its sample, this clone was seen once. This chain links TRBV18 with TRBJ1-4; 10 bases line up with TRBD1. V gave up 0 bases and J gave up 3 bases; unmatched junction bases: 4. CDR3 length: 17 residues. CDR1 and CDR2 (germline): KGHSH, LQKENI. The CDR3, as DNA: TGTGCCAGCTCACCACCGGGACAGGGGCCCTCTAATGAAAAACTGTTTTTT. Protein: CASSPPGQGPSNEKLFF.

This clone came up a few times. The rearrangement uses TRBV5-6 and TRBJ2-5, with TRBD2 matching over 7 bases. This CDR3 has 14 residues. Germline assignment: CDR1 SGHDT and CDR2 YYEEEE. V shed 3 bases, J shed 1 base, and the junction held 3 bases outside the gene matches. As DNA, the CDR3 is TGTGCCAGCAGCTGGGGCGGGGGCCAAGAGACCCAGTACTTC. This translates into CASSWGGGQETQYF.

The V and J genes are TRBV6-1 and TRBJ2-7; D unresolved. Germline V gene data show CDR1 as MNHNS and CDR2 as SASEGT. The CDR3 consists of 15 residues. V was shortened by 5 bases and J by 0 bases, with 14 bases between the two germline ends. The CDR3 DNA follows: TGTGCCAGCAGTTCTCGTCACCCTCTCTCCTACGAGCAGTACTTC. Protein product: CASSSRHPLSYEQYF.

The V gene is TRBV6-6, the J gene TRBJ2-3, with no clear D. The CDR3 consists of 16 residues. Between the trimmed V and J ends, which lost 5 bases and 2 bases, there was a span of 17 bases. The germline gives CDR1 MNHNY, CDR2 SVGAGI (reference sequence). The CDR3: CASSPKGPAVTDTQYF. In DNA form, the CDR3 reads TGTGCCAGCAGTCCCAAGGGTCCCGCCGTCACAGATACGCAGTATTTT.

V usage is TRBV5-1 and J usage is TRBJ2-7; the D gene is possibly TRBD2 (6 bases). CDR1 and CDR2 from the germline V gene are SGHRS and YFSETQ. V was pared by 4 bases and J by 3 bases, with 11 bases between. The CDR3 length is 13 residues. CDR3 coding DNA: TGCGCCAGCAGCCCGGAGGGGTTCTACGAGCAGTACTTC. It yields the protein CASSPEGFYEQYF. The full variable domain, in which reference TRBV5-1 and TRBJ2-7 provide the parts outside the CDR3, is KAGVTQTPRYLIKTRGQQVTLSCSPISGHRSVSWYQQTPGQGLQFLFEYFSETQRNKGNFPGRFSGRQFSNSRSEMNVSTLELGDSALYLCASSPEGFYEQYFGPGTRLTVT.

This chain connects TRBV5-6 to TRBJ2-3; D is uncertain. Germline V lookup: CDR1 SGHDT, CDR2 YYEEEE. The V end lost 4 bases, the J end lost 4 bases, and 10 bases lay between the germline ends. The CDR3 extends over 13 amino acids. CDR3 region: CASSLPAPDTQYF. CDR3 in DNA: TGTGCCAGCAGCCTTCCGGCCCCAGATACGCAGTATTTT.

The count of this clone is one. The V and J genes are TRBV5-1 and TRBJ2-5; 9 bases map to TRBD1. Germline CDR1 SGHRS, CDR2 YFSETQ. The CDR3 length is 16 residues. Germline trimming cut 0 bases from V and 1 base from J; bases unmatched to any gene: 4. DNA for the CDR3: TGCGCCAGCAGCTTGGTGAAACAGGGGGCCCAAGAGACCCAGTACTTC. Its translation is CASSLVKQGAQETQYF.

This chain joins TRBV11-2 and TRBJ2-3; 8 bases match TRBD2. CDR1 SGHAT and CDR2 FQNNGV come from the germline V gene. V lost 1 base, J lost 1 base, and 4 bases stayed unmatched. The CDR3 sequence is 16 residues long. CDR3 amino acids: CASSLVASGRTDTQYF. DNA of the CDR3: TGTGCCAGCAGCTTAGTAGCTAGCGGGCGCACAGATACGCAGTATTTT.

The rearrangement uses TRBV11-2 and TRBJ2-5; TRBD1 agrees at 9 bases. V was pared by 5 bases and J by 4 bases, with 8 bases of the junction left unmatched. The CDR3 has 15 amino acids. Germline V CDR1 and CDR2: SGHAT, FQNNGV. CDR3 loop: CASSPWTGASETQYF. CDR3 sequence (DNA): TGTGCCAGCAGCCCTTGGACAGGGGCTTCAGAGACCCAGTACTTC.

This clone appeared once. This CDR3 is CASSQLGGAYEQYF. CDR3 DNA sequence: TGCGCCAGCAGCCAGTTAGGGGGCGCCTACGAGCAGTACTTC. The chain employs TRBV4-3 and TRBJ2-7; TRBD1 aligns across 7 bases. Germline trimming cut 3 bases from V and 2 bases from J; bases unmatched to any gene: 4. The CDR3 loop spans 14 amino acids. Germline CDR1 and CDR2: LGHNA and YSLEER.

The chain links TRBV20-1 to TRBJ1-1; D gene ambiguous. V lost 3 bases, J lost 1 base, and 3 bases lay in between. Germline-derived CDR1 and CDR2 are DFQATT and SNEGSKA (reference sequence). The CDR3 extends over 11 amino acids. CDR3 sequence: CSASANTEAFF. The CDR3 coding sequence is TGCAGTGCTAGTGCGAACACTGAAGCTTTCTTT.

The chain uses TRBV19 and TRBJ1-1; D remains ambiguous. The germline V gene encodes CDR1 LNHDA and CDR2 SQIVND (reference sequence). Trimming removed 8 bases at V and 0 bases at J, with 22 bases between. The CDR3 totals 17 residues. This CDR3 is CASRPTPARLMNTEAFF. In DNA form, the CDR3 reads TGTGCCAGTCGACCGACTCCAGCTCGTCTCATGAACACTGAAGCTTTCTTT.

The chain recombines TRBV13 with TRBJ1-4, with 8 positions matching TRBD1. V shed 1 base and J 5 bases; nucleotides not matched to a gene: 3. Germline assignment: CDR1 PRHDT and CDR2 FYEKMQ (reference sequence). The CDR3 totals 15 residues. The CDR3 sequence is CASSLATGGNEKLFF. The DNA of the CDR3 is TGTGCCAGCAGCTTAGCCACAGGGGGAAATGAAAAACTGTTTTTT.

The V and J genes are TRBV11-2 and TRBJ2-7; TRBD1 matches at 8 bases. Germline CDR1 SGHAT, CDR2 FQNNGV. This CDR3 contains 15 residues. J lost 6 bases, V lost 1 base, and 8 bases had no gene match. The CDR3 nucleotides are TGTGCCAGCAGCTTAGGCGGACAGGGCTCTACCGAGCAGTACTTC. It is translated as CASSLGGQGSTEQYF. The whole variable domain, filled in from reference TRBV11-2 and TRBJ2-7, reads EAGVAQSPRYKIIEKRQSVAFWCNPISGHATLYWYQQILGQGPKLLIQFQNNGVVDDSQLPKDRFSAERLKGVDSTLKIQPAKLEDSAVYLCASSLGGQGSTEQYFGPGTRLTVT.

V gene TRBV14 combines with J gene TRBJ2-7, with 9 nucleotides matching TRBD2. The germline V gene has CDR1 SGHDN and CDR2 FVKESK. The CDR3 covers 17 residues. V dropped 1 base and J dropped 2; count of bases not matched to a gene: 9. For the CDR3, the DNA is TGTGCCAGCAGCCAAGGCCCCGGGGCTAGCGGGGCCTACGAGCAGTACTTC. Its translation is CASSQGPGASGAYEQYF.

CDR3 DNA sequence: TGTGCCAGCAGCTTATCAGCCAACCAAGAGACCCAGTACTTC. Translated, it gives CASSLSANQETQYF. The chain employs TRBV7-2 and TRBJ2-5; D remains unclear. CDR1 is SGHTA, CDR2 FQGNSA, per germline. V was shortened by 2 bases and J by 0 bases, with 7 bases between the two germline ends. The CDR3 sequence is 14 residues long. The variable domain in full, completed from reference TRBV7-2 and TRBJ2-5, reads GAGVSQSPSNKVTEKGKDVELRCDPISGHTALYWYRQSLGQGLEFLIYFQGNSAPDKSGLPSDRFSAERTGGSVSTLTIQRTQQEDSAVYLCASSLSANQETQYFGPGTRLLVL.

This rearrangement joins TRBV5-1 to TRBJ1-1; 7 bases match TRBD1. Germline V gene data show CDR1 as SGHRS and CDR2 as YFSETQ. The CDR3 contains 14 residues. The trim removed 4 bases at V and 2 bases at J, leaving 5 bases unmatched. The CDR3 sequence: CASSVQGINTEAFF. The CDR3, as DNA: TGCGCCAGCAGCGTACAGGGGATAAACACTGAAGCTTTCTTT. The full variable domain, rest sourced from reference TRBV5-1 and TRBJ1-1, is KAGVTQTPRYLIKTRGQQVTLSCSPISGHRSVSWYQQTPGQGLQFLFEYFSETQRNKGNFPGRFSGRQFSNSRSEMNVSTLELGDSALYLCASSVQGINTEAFFGQGTRLTVV.

This sequence joins TRBV27 and TRBJ2-1, with D maybe TRBD1 (6 bases). Germline loops: CDR1 MNHEY, CDR2 SMNVEV (reference sequence). The CDR3 has 15 amino acids. V shed 8 bases and J shed 7 bases, with 21 bases lying between them. CDR3: CASSLLPVRGNEQFF. The DNA of the CDR3 is TGTGCCAGCTCTCTCCTCCCAGTTAGGGGGAATGAGCAGTTCTTC.

The genes are TRBV19 and TRBJ2-7, with D unresolved. CDR1 is LNHDA, CDR2 SQIVND, per germline (reference sequence). This CDR3 has 13 amino acids. V lost 6 bases, J lost 2 bases, and 11 bases lay in between. CDR3: CASRAPGAYEQYF. Written as DNA, the CDR3 is TGTGCCAGTAGGGCCCCCGGCGCCTACGAGCAGTACTTC.

The V call is TRBV7-6, the J call TRBJ2-7, with 12 bases lining up with TRBD2. CDR3 length equals 15 residues. CDR1 SGHVS and CDR2 FNYEAQ come from the germline V gene. V gave up 1 base and J gave up 6 bases; unmatched junction bases: 4. The CDR3 spells CASSLEWTSGTEQYF. The CDR3, as DNA: TGTGCCAGCAGCTTAGAGTGGACTAGCGGGACCGAGCAGTACTTC.

The J gene is TRBJ2-3, the V gene TRBV10-1, with TRBD2 identical over 14 bases. CDR3 length: 18 amino acids. V lost 8 bases, J lost 0 bases, and 10 bases stayed unmatched. CDR1 and CDR2 from the germline V gene are WNHNN and SYGVQD (reference sequence). The CDR3 loop reads CASAKGTSGGLSTDTQYF. The CDR3 nucleotides are TGCGCCAGCGCTAAGGGGACTAGCGGGGGCCTTAGCACAGATACGCAGTATTTT.

The J gene is TRBJ2-7, the V gene TRBV28; D is perhaps TRBD1 (5 bases). Trimming cost V 2 bases and J 6 bases, with 11 bases left between them. This CDR3 region has 13 residues. The germline CDR1 and CDR2 sequences are MDHEN and SYDVKM. The CDR3 DNA sequence: TGTGCCAGCAGTTTAGGAGCTCAGGGCGAGCAGTACTTC. Protein product: CASSLGAQGEQYF.

The V call is TRBV12-5, the J call TRBJ2-7, with D uncertain. The length of the CDR3 is 13 residues. Germline loops: CDR1 LGHNT, CDR2 FRNRAP. V was pared by 6 bases and J by 3 bases, with 12 bases between. Here the CDR3 DNA reads TGTGCTAGTGGATACAGTACCCACTACGAGCAGTACTTC. It translates to CASGYSTHYEQYF.

The genes are TRBV7-9 and TRBJ2-1; D is ambiguous. CDR3 size: 12 residues. Trimming took off 4 bases at V and 9 bases at J, with 10 bases between the two ends. CDR1 is SEHNR and CDR2 is FQNEAQ in the germline V gene (reference sequence). In DNA form, the CDR3 reads TGTGCCAGCAGCTCGGGTTTAGGTGAGCAGTTCTTC. This translates into CASSSGLGEQFF.

V usage is TRBV5-6 and J usage is TRBJ2-5, with 7 bases fitting TRBD1. J lost 5 bases, V lost 4 bases, and 5 bases had no gene match. CDR1 is SGHDT and CDR2 is YYEEEE in the germline V gene. CDR3 length equals 13 residues. As DNA, the CDR3 is TGTGCCAGCAGCGGGGACAGTCGTGAGACCCAGTACTTC. This translates into CASSGDSRETQYF.

The chain joins TRBV11-2 to TRBJ2-7, with D unresolved. V was shortened by 9 bases and J by 1 base, with 16 bases between the two germline ends. This CDR3 region has 14 residues. In germline, CDR1 is SGHAT, CDR2 FQNNGV. The CDR3 DNA reads TGTGCCAGTAGCCGAGACTCCACTTCCTACGAGCAGTACTTC. It translates to CASSRDSTSYEQYF.

The chain couples TRBV6-5 to TRBJ2-7, with unresolved D. CDR1 is MNHEY, CDR2 SVGAGI, per germline. Between the trimmed V and J ends, which lost 5 bases and 5 bases, there was a span of 16 bases. The CDR3 spans 14 residues. CDR3 in DNA: TGTGCCAGCAGTCCCCTCGGGCCTGACGACGAGCAGTACTTC. It specifies CASSPLGPDDEQYF.